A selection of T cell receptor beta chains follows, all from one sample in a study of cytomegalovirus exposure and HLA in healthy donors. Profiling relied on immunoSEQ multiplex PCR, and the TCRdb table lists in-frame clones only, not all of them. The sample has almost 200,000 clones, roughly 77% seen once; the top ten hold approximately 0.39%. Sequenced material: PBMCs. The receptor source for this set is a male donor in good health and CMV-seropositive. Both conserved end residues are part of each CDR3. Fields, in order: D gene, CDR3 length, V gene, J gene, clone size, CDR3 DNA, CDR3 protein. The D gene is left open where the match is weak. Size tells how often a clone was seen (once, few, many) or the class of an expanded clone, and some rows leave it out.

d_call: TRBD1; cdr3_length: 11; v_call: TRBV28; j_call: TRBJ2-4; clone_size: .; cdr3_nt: TGTGCCACCGTCAACGGGACAGGGCAGTACTTC; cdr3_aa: CATVNGTGQYF
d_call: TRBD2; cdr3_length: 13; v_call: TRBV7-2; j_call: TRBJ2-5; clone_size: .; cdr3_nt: TGTGCCAGCAGCTCCCAGCCAGCGGGGGGGAGGTACTTC; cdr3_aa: CASSSQPAGGRYF
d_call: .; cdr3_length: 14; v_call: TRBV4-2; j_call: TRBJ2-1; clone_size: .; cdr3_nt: TGTGCCAGCAGCCAAGGAGGAGCGCGCAATGAGCAGTTCTTC; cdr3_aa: CASSQGGARNEQFF
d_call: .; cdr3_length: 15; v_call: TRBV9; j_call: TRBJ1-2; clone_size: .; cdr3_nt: TGTGCCAGCAGCTCAACTCCGACATCATCAAGAGGCTACACCTTC; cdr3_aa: CASSSTPTSSRGYTF
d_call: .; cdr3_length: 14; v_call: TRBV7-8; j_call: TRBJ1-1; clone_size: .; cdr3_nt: TGTGCCAGCAGCTCCGATTTAGGGGACACTGAAGCTTTCTTT; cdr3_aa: CASSSDLGDTEAFF
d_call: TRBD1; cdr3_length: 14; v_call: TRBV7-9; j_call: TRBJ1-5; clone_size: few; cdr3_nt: TGTGCCAGCAGCTTAGATCAGGGGGGTCAGCCCCAGCATTTT; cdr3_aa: CASSLDQGGQPQHF
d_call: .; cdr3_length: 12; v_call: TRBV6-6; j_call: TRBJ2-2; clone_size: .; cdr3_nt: TGTGGGTCCGGGGGTAACACCGGGGAGCTGTTTTTT; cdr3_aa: CGSGGNTGELFF
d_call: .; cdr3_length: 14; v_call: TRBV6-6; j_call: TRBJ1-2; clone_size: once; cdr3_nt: TGTGCCAGCAGTTACGTCGGAGCAAACTATGGCTACACCTTC; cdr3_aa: CASSYVGANYGYTF
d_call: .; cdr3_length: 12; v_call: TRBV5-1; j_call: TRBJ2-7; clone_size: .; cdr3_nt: TGCGCCAGCAGCTTGGTCGGGGACGAGCAGTACTTC; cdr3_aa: CASSLVGDEQYF
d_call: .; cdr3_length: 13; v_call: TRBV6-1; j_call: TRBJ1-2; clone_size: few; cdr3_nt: TGTGCCAGCAGCCGCAGTGAGGCTGGGGGCTACACCTTC; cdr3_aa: CASSRSEAGGYTF
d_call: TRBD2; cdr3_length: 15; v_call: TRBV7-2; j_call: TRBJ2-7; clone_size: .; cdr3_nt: TGTGCCAGCAGCATTAGCGGGAGGGGGTCCTACGAGCAGTACTTC; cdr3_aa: CASSISGRGSYEQYF
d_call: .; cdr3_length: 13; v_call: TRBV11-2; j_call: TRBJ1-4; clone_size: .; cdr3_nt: TGTGCCAGCAGCTTGGGCGGAGGGTTGGAACTGTTTTTT; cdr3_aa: CASSLGGGLELFF
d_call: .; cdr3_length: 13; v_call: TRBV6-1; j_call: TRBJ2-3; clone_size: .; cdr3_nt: TGTGCCAGCAACTACGACCGAGCAGATACGCAGTATTTT; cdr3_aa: CASNYDRADTQYF
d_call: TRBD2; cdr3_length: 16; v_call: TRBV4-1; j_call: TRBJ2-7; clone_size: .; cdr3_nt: TGCGCCAGCAGCCAAACGAGCGGGGGTTGGGCCTACGAGCAGTACTTC; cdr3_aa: CASSQTSGGWAYEQYF
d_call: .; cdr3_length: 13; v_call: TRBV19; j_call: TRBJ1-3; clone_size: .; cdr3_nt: TGTGCCGGAAGCCAGGGCTCGGGAAACACCATATATTTT; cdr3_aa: CAGSQGSGNTIYF
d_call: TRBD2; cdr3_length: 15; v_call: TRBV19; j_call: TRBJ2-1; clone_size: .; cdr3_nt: TGTGCCAGTACCCCCGACGGGAGGGCCGGGGTTGAGCAGTTCTTC; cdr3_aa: CASTPDGRAGVEQFF
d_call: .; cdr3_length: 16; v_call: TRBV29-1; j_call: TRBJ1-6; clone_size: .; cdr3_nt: TGCAGCGTAAAGCTGACAGGCAGCTCCTATAATTCACCCCTCCACTTT; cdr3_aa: CSVKLTGSSYNSPLHF
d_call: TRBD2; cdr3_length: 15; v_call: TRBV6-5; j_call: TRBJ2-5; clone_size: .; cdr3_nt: TGTGCCAGCAGGCCGTGGGGGGGGAATCAAGAGACCCAGTACTTC; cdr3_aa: CASRPWGGNQETQYF
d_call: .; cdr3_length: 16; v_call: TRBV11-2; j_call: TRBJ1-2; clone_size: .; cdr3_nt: TGTGCCAGCAGCATGAACTCACTGGACAGATCGGATGGCTACACCTTC; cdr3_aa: CASSMNSLDRSDGYTF
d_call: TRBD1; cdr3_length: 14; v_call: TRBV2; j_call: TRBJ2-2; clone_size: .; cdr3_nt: TGTGCCAGCTCTACCGGGACAGGGACCGGGGAGCTGTTTTTT; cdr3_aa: CASSTGTGTGELFF
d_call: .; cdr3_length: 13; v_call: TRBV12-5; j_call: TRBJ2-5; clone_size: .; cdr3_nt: TGTGCTAGTGCCAGAACGGGGGAAGAGACCCAGTACTTC; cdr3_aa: CASARTGEETQYF
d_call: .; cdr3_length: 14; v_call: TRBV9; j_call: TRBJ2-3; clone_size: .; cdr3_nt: TGTGCCAGCAATAGGGGGGGGCAAGAAGATACGCAGTATTTT; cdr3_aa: CASNRGGQEDTQYF
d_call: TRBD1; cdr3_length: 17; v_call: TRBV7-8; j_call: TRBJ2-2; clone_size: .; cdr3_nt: TGTGCCAGCAGCTTCGGGGGGACAGGGGTCCGTTCCGGGGAGCTGTTTTTT; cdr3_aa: CASSFGGTGVRSGELFF
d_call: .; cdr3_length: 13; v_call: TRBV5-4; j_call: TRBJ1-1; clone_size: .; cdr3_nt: TGTGCCAGCAGCTTGGGTCGGAACACTGAAGCTTTCTTT; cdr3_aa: CASSLGRNTEAFF
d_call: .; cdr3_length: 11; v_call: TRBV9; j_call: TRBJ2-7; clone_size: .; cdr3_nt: TGTGCCAGCCTCAGGGATTGCGAGCAGTACTTC; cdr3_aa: CASLRDCEQYF
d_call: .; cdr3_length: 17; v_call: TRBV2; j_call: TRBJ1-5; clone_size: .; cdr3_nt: TGTGCCAGCACAATAAGGGGTATGACAGATAGCAATCAGCCCCAGCATTTT; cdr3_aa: CASTIRGMTDSNQPQHF
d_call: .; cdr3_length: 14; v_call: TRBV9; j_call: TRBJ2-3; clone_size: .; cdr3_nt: TGTGCCAGCAGCGTAGTAATTGCCGGAGATACGCAGTATTTT; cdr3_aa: CASSVVIAGDTQYF
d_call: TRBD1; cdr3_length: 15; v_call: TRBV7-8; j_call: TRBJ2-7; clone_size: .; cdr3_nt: TGTGCCAGCAGCTTATCACGACAGGGGGGGTACGAGCAGTACTTC; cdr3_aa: CASSLSRQGGYEQYF
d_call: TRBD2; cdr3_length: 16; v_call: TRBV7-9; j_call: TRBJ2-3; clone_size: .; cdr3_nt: TGTTCCAGCAGCTCGGGGACTAGCGGGGGGACAGATACGCAGTATTTT; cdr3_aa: CSSSSGTSGGTDTQYF
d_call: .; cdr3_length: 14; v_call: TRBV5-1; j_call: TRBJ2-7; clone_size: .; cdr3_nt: TGCGCCAGCTACCCCGGGCAGGGTACGCACGAGCAGTACTTC; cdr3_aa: CASYPGQGTHEQYF
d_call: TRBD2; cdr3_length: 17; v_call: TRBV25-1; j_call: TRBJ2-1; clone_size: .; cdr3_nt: TGTGCCAGCAGTGAATTGTCGGGGGCGGGAGGGCTAAATGAGCAGTTCTTC; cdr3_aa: CASSELSGAGGLNEQFF
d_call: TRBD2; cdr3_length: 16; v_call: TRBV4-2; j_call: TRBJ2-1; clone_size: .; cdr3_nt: TGTGCCAGCAGCCATGGTAGCGGGGGCGAGGACAATGAGCAGTTCTTC; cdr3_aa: CASSHGSGGEDNEQFF
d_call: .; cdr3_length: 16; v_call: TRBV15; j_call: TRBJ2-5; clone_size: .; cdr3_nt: TGTGCCACCAGCAGAGAGTCAGGAACCCCTTCAGAGACCCAGTACTTC; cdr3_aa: CATSRESGTPSETQYF
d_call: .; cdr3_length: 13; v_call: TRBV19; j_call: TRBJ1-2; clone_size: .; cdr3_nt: TGTGCCAGTAGTAACTCCGCCTCTATCGGCTACACCTTC; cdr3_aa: CASSNSASIGYTF
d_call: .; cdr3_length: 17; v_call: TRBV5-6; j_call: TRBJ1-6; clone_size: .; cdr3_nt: TGTGCCAGCAGCCCCCATTCGGGGGGCATCTATAATTCACCCCTCCACTTT; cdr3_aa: CASSPHSGGIYNSPLHF
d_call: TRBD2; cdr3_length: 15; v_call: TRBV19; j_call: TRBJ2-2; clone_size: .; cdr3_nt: TGTGCCAGTAGTAGCGGGGGAGGACCTACCGGGGAGCTGTTTTTT; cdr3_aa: CASSSGGGPTGELFF
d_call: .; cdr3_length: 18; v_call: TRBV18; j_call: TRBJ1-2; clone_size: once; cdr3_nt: TGTGCCAGCTCACCCCTGGGAGGAGGGACCCTTCCTTGGTATGGCTACACCTTC; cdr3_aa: CASSPLGGGTLPWYGYTF
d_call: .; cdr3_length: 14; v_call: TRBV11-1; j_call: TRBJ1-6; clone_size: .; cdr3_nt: TGTGCCAGCAGCCCGCGGATTTTTGGTTCACCCCTCCACTTT; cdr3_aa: CASSPRIFGSPLHF
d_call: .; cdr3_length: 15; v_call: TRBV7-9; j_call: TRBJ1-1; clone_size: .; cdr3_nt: TGTGCCAGCCTATCACTCGGGGGGGAAGCCGGGGAAGCTTTCTTT; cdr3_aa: CASLSLGGEAGEAFF
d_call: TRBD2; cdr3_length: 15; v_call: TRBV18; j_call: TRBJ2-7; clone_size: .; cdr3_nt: TGTGCCAGCTCTCCGGGACTAGCGGACTCCTACGAGCAGTACTTC; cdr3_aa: CASSPGLADSYEQYF
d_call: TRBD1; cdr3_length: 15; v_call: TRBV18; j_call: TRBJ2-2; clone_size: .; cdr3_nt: TGTGCCAGCTCACAAGGACAGGGTGGAGTCGGGGAGCTGTTTTTT; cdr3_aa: CASSQGQGGVGELFF
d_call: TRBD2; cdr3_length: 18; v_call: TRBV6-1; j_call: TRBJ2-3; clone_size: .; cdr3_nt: TGTGCCAGCAGTGAAGCGCAAACGGGGACTAGCGGCACAGATACGCAGTATTTT; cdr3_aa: CASSEAQTGTSGTDTQYF
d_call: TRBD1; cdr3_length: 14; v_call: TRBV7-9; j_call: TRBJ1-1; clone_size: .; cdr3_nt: TGTGCCAGCAGGAACGGACAGGGGGCCACTGAAGCTTTCTTT; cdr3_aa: CASRNGQGATEAFF
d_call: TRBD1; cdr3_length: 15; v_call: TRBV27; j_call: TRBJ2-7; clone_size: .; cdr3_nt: TGTGCCAGCAGTCCCCCCAGGGACAGGGTGAATAGGCAGTACTTC; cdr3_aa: CASSPPRDRVNRQYF
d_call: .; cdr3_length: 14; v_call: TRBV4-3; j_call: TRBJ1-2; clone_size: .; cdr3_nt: TGCGCCAGCAGCCAGGACAGATTTAACTATGGCTACACCTTC; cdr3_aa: CASSQDRFNYGYTF
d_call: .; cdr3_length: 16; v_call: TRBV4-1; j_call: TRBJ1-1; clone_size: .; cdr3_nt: TGCGCCAGCAGCCAAGCAACCGGGGTGGGGTTGACTGAAGCTTTCTTT; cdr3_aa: CASSQATGVGLTEAFF
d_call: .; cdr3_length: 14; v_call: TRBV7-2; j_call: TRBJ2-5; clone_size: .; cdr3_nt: TGTGCCAGCAGCTTGGCCGACAGGTGGGGGACCCAGTACTTC; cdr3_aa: CASSLADRWGTQYF
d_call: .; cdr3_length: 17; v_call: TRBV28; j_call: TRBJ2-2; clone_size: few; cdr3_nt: TGTGCCAGCAGTTTATTCGGGATCCTTGTGGGGACCGGGGAGCTGTTTTTT; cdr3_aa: CASSLFGILVGTGELFF
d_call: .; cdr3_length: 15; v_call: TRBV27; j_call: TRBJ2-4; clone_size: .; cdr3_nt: TGTGCCAGCAGTTTTGTAGGAGCAGCCAAAAACATTCAGTACTTC; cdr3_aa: CASSFVGAAKNIQYF
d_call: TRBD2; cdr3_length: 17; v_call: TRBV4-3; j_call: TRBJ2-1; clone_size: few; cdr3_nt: TGCGCCAGCAGCCAGCCAGCAGGCGGGAGCTCCTACAATGAGCAGTTCTTC; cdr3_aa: CASSQPAGGSSYNEQFF
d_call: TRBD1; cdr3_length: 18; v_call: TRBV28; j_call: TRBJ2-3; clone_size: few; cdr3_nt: TGTGCCAGCATGACGGGAGGAGGTTTAGGGACAGGGGGATATACGCAGTATTTT; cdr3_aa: CASMTGGGLGTGGYTQYF
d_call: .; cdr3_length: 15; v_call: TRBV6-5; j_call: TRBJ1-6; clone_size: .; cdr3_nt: TGTGCCAGCAGTTACTCGAAAGCATCTCATTCACCCCTCCACTTT; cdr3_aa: CASSYSKASHSPLHF
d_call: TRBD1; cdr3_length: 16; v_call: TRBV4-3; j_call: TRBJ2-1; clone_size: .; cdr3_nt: TGCGCCAGCAGCCAGGAAGGGGGCCATACCTACAATGAGCAGTTCTTC; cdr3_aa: CASSQEGGHTYNEQFF